Below, 25 T cell receptor beta chains from the same sample are listed, as sequenced in a study of blood T cell repertoires in COVID-19. Profiled with immunoSEQ multiplex PCR; TCRdb holds only in-frame clones, not every one. The data contain some 300,000 clones, about 91% of them singletons. Sequencing was carried out using peripheral blood. The receptors here all came from a young woman who had recovered from COVID-19.

The V gene is TRBV6-5, the J gene TRBJ1-5; tentatively, D is TRBD1 (6 bases). The V end was cut by 6 bases, the J end by 0 bases, with 12 bases between. The CDR3 is made up of 15 amino acids. Per the germline V gene, CDR1 is MNHEY and CDR2 is SVGAGI. The CDR3 sequence is CASSPRQDSNQPQHF. Here the CDR3 DNA reads TGTGCCAGCAGCCCCCGACAGGATAGCAATCAGCCCCAGCATTTT.

This chain joins TRBV5-1 and TRBJ2-2; D might be TRBD2 (6 bases). Trimming removed 3 bases from V and 6 bases from J, with 9 bases in between. The CDR3 consists of 13 residues. Germline V lookup: CDR1 SGHRS, CDR2 YFSETQ. Written as DNA, the CDR3 is TGCGCCAGCAGCTGGGGAGGTGCCGGGGAGCTGTTTTTT. Protein product: CASSWGGAGELFF.

The V call is TRBV19, the J call TRBJ1-6, with D unclear. CDR1 is LNHDA and CDR2 is SQIVND in the germline V gene (reference sequence). Trimming removed 4 bases at V and 8 bases at J, with 12 bases between. The CDR3 totals 14 residues. Here the CDR3 reads CASSRTRLDSPLHF. CDR3 nucleotides: TGTGCCAGTAGTAGGACTCGGCTCGATTCACCCCTCCACTTT.

The V and J genes are TRBV27 and TRBJ1-2, with TRBD1 matching 7 bases. The germline gives CDR1 MNHEY, CDR2 SMNVEV (reference sequence). Unmatched junction bases numbered 3, after V lost 0 bases and J lost 5 bases. The CDR3 has 14 amino acids. This CDR3 is CASSLSLTGYGYTF. The CDR3 region has the DNA TGTGCCAGCAGTTTATCCTTGACAGGGTATGGCTACACCTTC.

The rearrangement uses TRBV19 and TRBJ1-1, with TRBD1 matching over 12 bases. Looked up from germline, CDR1 is LNHDA and CDR2 is SQIVND (reference sequence). Germline trimming cut 8 bases from V and 5 bases from J; bases unmatched to any gene: 9. The CDR3 runs to 15 residues. Here the CDR3 reads CASHRGQGAVTEAFF. The CDR3 DNA follows: TGTGCCAGTCACAGGGGACAGGGGGCGGTTACTGAAGCTTTCTTT.

The chain recombines TRBV30 with TRBJ2-1; 8 positions agree with TRBD2. The CDR3 is 16 amino acids. Germline CDR1 reads GTSNPN; CDR2 reads SVGIG (reference sequence). Trimming took 2 bases from V and 6 from J; bases not matched to a gene: 12. The CDR3 loop reads CAWSRGNGGGGNEQFF. The DNA for the CDR3 is TGTGCCTGGAGTAGGGGAAACGGGGGGGGCGGCAATGAGCAGTTCTTC.

There are a few counts of this clone. The chain has TRBV7-9 and TRBJ2-3; perhaps TRBD2 as D (5 bases). The CDR3 runs 13 residues. Germline CDR1 and CDR2: SEHNR and FQNEAQ (reference sequence). Trimming removed 5 bases at V and 6 bases at J, with 12 bases between. DNA for the CDR3: TGTGCCAGCAGCACCGGGAAGGCGGATACGCAGTATTTT. Protein: CASSTGKADTQYF.

Only one count was recorded for this clone. The V and J genes are TRBV9 and TRBJ2-1; 8 bases agree with TRBD2. The CDR3 length is 15 residues. With V trimmed by 5 bases and J by 5 bases, 9 bases remained unmatched. CDR1 is SGDLS and CDR2 is YYNGEE in the germline V gene. The CDR3 coding sequence is TGTGCCAGCAGTCTCCTTCGGGGGGGGCACAATGAGCAGTTCTTC. Its protein is CASSLLRGGHNEQFF.

The chain links TRBV5-1 to TRBJ1-2; 7 bases fit TRBD1. Per germline, CDR1 SGHRS and CDR2 YFSETQ. The ends lost 3 bases at V and 4 bases at J; junction bases unmatched: 6. The CDR3 extends over 14 amino acids. The CDR3 loop is CASSSSTGPYGYTF. The CDR3 bases are TGCGCCAGCAGCTCCTCGACAGGGCCCTATGGCTACACCTTC.

The genes are TRBV6-5 and TRBJ1-2, with unresolved D. V was pared by 6 bases and J by 7 bases, with 15 bases between. Looked up from germline, CDR1 is MNHEY and CDR2 is SVGAGI. This CDR3 region has 13 residues. CDR3 bases: TGTGCCAGCAGCGTCCAAACGGGTGGTGGCTACACCTTC. Its protein is CASSVQTGGGYTF.

The rearrangement joins TRBV12-2 to TRBJ2-5; the table's D call, TRBD2, was not checked against the DNA. TRBV12-2 is tagged as a pseudogene. CDR3 size: 13 residues. The CDR3 spells CASRPSLRRAQYF. As DNA, the CDR3 is TGTGCAAGTCGTCCTTCACTCCGCCGGGCCCAGTACTTC.

The V and J genes are TRBV12-3 or TRBV12-4 and TRBJ2-2; the D gene is possibly TRBD1 (6 bases). There are 13 residues in the CDR3. V lost 5 bases and J lost 9, with 13 bases in between. CDR3 residues: CASSATGSRELFF. In nucleotides, the CDR3 is TGTGCCAGCAGTGCCACAGGGTCAAGGGAGCTGTTTTTT.

This chain's CDR3 is CASGLGLRTEAFF. CDR3 DNA: TGTGCTAGTGGTTTGGGTCTGCGCACTGAAGCTTTCTTT. The chain joins TRBV12-5 to TRBJ1-1; D ambiguous. The CDR3 has 13 residues. The V end lost 1 base, the J end lost 4 bases, and 7 bases lay between the germline ends. The germline CDR1 and CDR2 sequences are LGHNT and FRNRAP.

This chain uses TRBV7-8 with TRBJ2-2; weak D call: TRBD2 (7 bases). Between the trimmed V and J ends, which lost 5 bases and 8 bases, there was a span of 12 bases. The CDR3 sequence is 13 residues long. Germline V gene sequence: CDR1 SGHVS, CDR2 FQNEAQ. The CDR3 DNA follows: TGTGCCAGCAGCCCTCGGGGGGCGGGGGAGCTGTTTTTT. Protein product: CASSPRGAGELFF.

This clone was seen more than once but under ten times. The V gene is TRBV5-5, the J gene TRBJ2-3; 7 nucleotides match TRBD1. Germline assignment: CDR1 SGHKS and CDR2 YYEKEE (reference sequence). The V and J ends lost 4 bases and 4 bases, in that order; junction bases with no gene match: 6. This CDR3 comprises 14 residues. The CDR3 is CASSNPTGSDTQYF. DNA of the CDR3: TGTGCCAGCAGCAACCCGACAGGGTCAGATACGCAGTATTTT.

The rearrangement uses TRBV6-4 and TRBJ1-5, with D unclear. Germline CDR1 reads MRHNA; CDR2 reads SNTAGT. The CDR3 extends over 14 amino acids. V was shortened by 2 bases and J by 6 bases, with 11 bases between the two germline ends. CDR3 nucleotides: TGTGCCAGCAGTGACCGGGTAGGGAGTCAGCCCCAGCATTTT. Translating gives CASSDRVGSQPQHF.

This chain uses TRBV4-1 with TRBJ2-1; weak D call: TRBD1 (5 bases). The germline V gene encodes CDR1 MGHRA and CDR2 YSYEKL. The CDR3 is made up of 14 amino acids. V was shortened by 0 bases and J by 6 bases, with 9 bases between the two germline ends. CDR3 residues: CASSQEAGINEQFF. CDR3 nucleotide sequence: TGCGCCAGCAGCCAAGAGGCAGGGATCAATGAGCAGTTCTTC.

The chain combines TRBV21-1 with TRBJ1-1; the table's TRBD1 call for D was not verified on the DNA. TRBV21-1 is assigned pseudogene status. This CDR3 is 15 amino acids long. The CDR3, as DNA: TGTGCCAGCAGCAATAGGGACAGGGGGCCCGCTGAAGCTTTCTTT. Translation: CASSNRDRGPAEAFF.

This clone appeared once. This sequence joins TRBV5-1 and TRBJ1-1, with 9 bases fitting TRBD1. With 4 bases clipped from V and 5 bases from J, the junction kept 9 bases outside the gene matches. CDR3 length: 15 amino acids. Germline values: CDR1 SGHRS, CDR2 YFSETQ. CDR3 nucleotide sequence: TGCGCCAGCAGCAGTACAGGGGGCCGTCGGACTGAAGCTTTCTTT. Translated: CASSSTGGRRTEAFF.

This clone was observed a handful of times. CDR3 in DNA: TGTGCCAGCAGCCCTCAGGGACAGGGGGCCTATTATGGCTACACCTTC. This codes for CASSPQGQGAYYGYTF. This chain links TRBV9 with TRBJ1-2; 12 bases match TRBD1. CDR3 length equals 16 residues. The ends lost 4 bases at V and 5 bases at J; junction bases unmatched: 9. Germline CDR1 and CDR2: SGDLS and YYNGEE.

V and J are TRBV9 and TRBJ1-1; no clear D. V was trimmed by 4 bases and J by 2 bases, leaving 6 bases between them. Germline CDR1 reads SGDLS; CDR2 reads YYNGEE. The CDR3 spans 12 residues. CDR3 DNA sequence: TGTGCCAGCAGCAACAGTAACACTGAAGCTTTCTTT. This gives the protein CASSNSNTEAFF.

This chain joins TRBV4-1 and TRBJ1-5; D might be TRBD1 (5 bases). Trimming cost V 8 bases and J 6 bases, with 11 bases left between them. Germline CDR1 is MGHRA and CDR2 is YSYEKL. This CDR3 is 12 amino acids long. The CDR3 nucleotides read TGCGCCAGCTCCAGCGGGGCTCAGCCCCAGCATTTT. It specifies CASSSGAQPQHF.

This clone came up once. CDR3 bases: TGTGCCACCAGTGACCCAAAATCTCCTATTAGCACAGATACGCAGTATTTT. This gives the protein CATSDPKSPISTDTQYF. The chain couples TRBV24-1 to TRBJ2-3; D not certain. The CDR3 is 17 residues long. V was clipped by 4 bases and J by 0 bases, with 16 bases between them. Germline values: CDR1 KGHDR, CDR2 SFDVKD.

This clone showed up just once. The V gene is TRBV29-1, the J gene TRBJ1-1; TRBD1 agrees at 8 bases. CDR3 length equals 13 residues. The V gene's germline CDR1 is SQVTM and CDR2 ANQGSEA. The trim removed 6 bases at V and 8 bases at J, leaving 11 bases unmatched. CDR3 DNA sequence: TGCAGCGTCAGGGGACAGGTCTTGCCCGAAGCTTTCTTT. This encodes CSVRGQVLPEAFF.

This chain links TRBV4-1 with TRBJ1-6, with TRBD1 as a possible D gene (5 bases). Trimming left V 1 base short and J 3 bases short, with 13 bases between. Germline V gene data show CDR1 as MGHRA and CDR2 as YSYEKL. The CDR3 runs 17 residues. In DNA form, the CDR3 reads TGCGCCAGCAGCCAAGTAGTTCCGACAGTCTATAATTCACCCCTCCACTTT. This codes for CASSQVVPTVYNSPLHF.